This T cell receptor beta chain appears in the sequencing data of a study of control samples from healthy donors and cancer patients. TCRdb keeps only in-frame clones here, not all; method: immunoSEQ multiplex PCR. Here the sample spans about 94,000 clones, 90% being singletons. J was trimmed by 5 bases and V by 2 bases; bases with no gene match: 1. CDR3 length: 13 residues. In germline, CDR1 is SGHTA, CDR2 FQGNSA. Concerning this clone itself: Other DNA variants within this sample encode the same CDR3.

Sequencing was carried out using blood. This receptor was identified in a woman aged 18-30 years in good health. The gene calls are TRBV7-2 and TRBJ1-1; 8 bases are a match to TRBD1. CDR3 amino acids: CASSLRQGTEAFF. Written as DNA, the CDR3 is TGTGCCAGCAGCTTAAGACAGGGGACTGAAGCTTTCTTT. The full variable domain, rest sourced from reference TRBV7-2 and TRBJ1-1, is GAGVSQSPSNKVTEKGKDVELRCDPISGHTALYWYRQSLGQGLEFLIYFQGNSAPDKSGLPSDRFSAERTGGSVSTLTIQRTQQEDSAVYLCASSLRQGTEAFFGQGTRLTVV.